The present T cell receptor (beta chain) was sequenced within a study of blood T cells in healthy people across ages. The second PCR ran 7 to 11 cycles with a sample-barcoded 5' primer and J-beta primers. One entry per CDR3 protein, called by TCRdb with MiXCR from the 5' RACE reads. The profile covers roughly 1,800,000 distinct CDR3 sequences, with 49% appearing a single time and roughly 2% taken by the ten largest. Germline CDR1 and CDR2: LNHNV and YYDKDF (reference sequence). CDR3 length: 15 amino acids. V was clipped by 3 bases and J by 5 bases; unmatched bases: 7. This chain uses TRBV15 with TRBJ2-5, with 9 bases aligning to TRBD1. Material for sequencing was blood. The clonotype was recovered from a woman between 40 and 55 years old in good health. The DNA of the CDR3 is TGTGCCACCAGCAGCGGACAGGGGTCCTGGGAGACCCAGTACTTC. Protein: CATSSGQGSWETQYF.